This T cell receptor (beta chain) stems from a study of blood T cell repertoires in COVID-19. Study background: Researchers got acute and convalescent COVID-19 samples from the United States, Italy and Spain. T cells, B-cell-depleted T cells, or PBMCs supplied cDNA or gDNA.

Trimming took 3 bases from V and 3 from J; bases not matched to a gene: 9. The CDR3 spans 15 residues. Germline lookup yields CDR1 SGDLS and CDR2 YYNGEE. As originally analysed: Estimated nucleated cell counts came from reference gene primer amplification. Repertoires were generated with immunoSEQ multiplex PCR, while TCRdb's copy carries only in-frame clones and drops some. Clone size and V and J calls were adopted from that table, with D and trimming inferred from the DNA. The sample yields approximately 150,000 clones, around nine tenths seen once. Sequencing was done on a sample of peripheral blood. The chain joins TRBV9 to TRBJ2-7; TRBD1 agrees at 7 bases. This receptor was identified in a woman between 45 and 65 years old with active or convalescent COVID-19. DNA for the CDR3: TGTGCCAGCAGCGCCACAGGGGTCCCCTTCTACGAGCAGTACTTC. It translates to CASSATGVPFYEQYF.